The clone carrying this TCR beta chain was seen more than once but under ten times. One entry per CDR3 protein, called by TCRdb with MiXCR from the 5' RACE reads. Here the sample spans some 46,000 distinct CDR3 sequences, approximately 10% being singletons. This sample is part of a study of spatial heterogeneity in lung cancer. Per the germline V gene, CDR1 is SGHTA and CDR2 is FQGNSA. The V gene end was trimmed by 8 bases and the J gene end by 12 bases; junction bases not matched to a gene: 9. This CDR3 region has 12 residues. Time point here: blood at routine non-recurrence follow-up after resection.

This receptor was taken from a male donor with early-stage non-small cell lung cancer. The chain carries TRBV7-2 and TRBJ2-1; 8 nucleotides align to TRBD2. The material was PBMCs, obtained at follow-up. DNA of the CDR3: TGTGCCAGCCACCTCGGCGGGGGGCGGCAGTTCTTC. Translated, it gives CASHLGGGRQFF.